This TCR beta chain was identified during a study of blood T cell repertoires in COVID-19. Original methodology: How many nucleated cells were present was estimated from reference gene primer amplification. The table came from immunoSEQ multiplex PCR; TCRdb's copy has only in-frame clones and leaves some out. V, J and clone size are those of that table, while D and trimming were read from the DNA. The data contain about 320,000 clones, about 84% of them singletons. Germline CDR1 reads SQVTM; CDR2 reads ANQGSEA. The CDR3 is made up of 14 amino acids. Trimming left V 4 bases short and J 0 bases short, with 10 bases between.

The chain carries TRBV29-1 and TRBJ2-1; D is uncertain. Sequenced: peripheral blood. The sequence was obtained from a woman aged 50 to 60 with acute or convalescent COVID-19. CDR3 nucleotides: TGCAGCGTTGCCATGGCAAGCTCCTACAATGAGCAGTTCTTC. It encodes CSVAMASSYNEQFF.